Listed below are T cell receptor beta chains from one sample, sequenced in a study of cytomegalovirus exposure and HLA in healthy donors. Assay: immunoSEQ multiplex PCR; the TCRdb copy retains only in-frame clones and omits some. The sample lists tens of thousands of clones, more than 65% seen once, with less than 4.5% in the top ten. Sequenced: PBMCs. Receptors originate from a woman between 18 and 29 years old in good health and CMV-seronegative. CDR3s leave out the opening cysteine and the closing phenylalanine or tryptophan.

>TRBV28|TRBJ2-7
ASSKTGGRLEQY
>TRBV4-3|TRBJ2-7
ASSQSSDSRYEQY
>TRBV4-3|TRBJ1-5
ASSQDFNQPQH
>TRBV7-2|TRBJ2-7
ASSLVAPGEQY
>TRBV5-1|TRBJ1-1
ASSGKPLPGQLNTEAF
>TRBV7-9|TRBJ1-4
ASSPGVESNEKLF
>TRBV7-2|TRBJ2-5
ASSLETSGSFRETQY
>TRBV20-1|TRBJ1-1
SAYKNTEAF
>TRBV25-1|TRBJ2-3
ASGGRGISTDTQY
>TRBV19|TRBJ2-5
ASTGTGGETQY
>TRBV9|TRBJ2-1
ASSVGDSTYNEQF
>TRBV28|TRBJ2-7
ASSSAGLSYEQY
>TRBV19|TRBJ1-2
ASTPPPGQGYGYT
>TRBV27|TRBJ2-7
ASSLKPGLPYEQY
>TRBV28|TRBJ1-1
ASSLEGNTEAF
>TRBV28|TRBJ2-5
ASSFGREETQY
>TRBV5-6|TRBJ2-4
ASSFSGVDIQY
>TRBV30|TRBJ1-6
AWTPGGQVSPLH
>TRBV7-9|TRBJ2-3
ASSLIQYEDTQY
>TRBV10-3|TRBJ1-3
AISEVRGAGGNTIY
>TRBV5-1|TRBJ1-1
ASSNWDSANTEAF
>TRBV19|TRBJ1-3
ASTYGGYENTIN
>TRBV27|TRBJ2-1
ASSLTSGGNEQF
>TRBV6-5|TRBJ2-7
ASSYGQESTYEQY
>TRBV10-1|TRBJ1-4
ASSESVADRGPEEKLF
>TRBV7-2|TRBJ2-5
ASRRTGTPQETQY